This T cell receptor (beta chain) was sequenced during a study of OX40 agonist ivuxolimab in advanced cancers. Findings and limits, study-wide: CD8+ T cells were the subset that, on average, had more expanded clones than CD4+.

A remark on this clone: Its antigen is still unknown.

The data were produced by immunoSEQ multiplex PCR, yet TCRdb's version contains in-frame clones alone and is incomplete. In the table there are tens of thousands of clones, 88% of which are singletons. V shed 6 bases and J 5 bases; nucleotides not matched to a gene: 5. There are 13 residues in the CDR3. The germline CDR1 and CDR2 sequences are MDHEN and SYDVKM. J is TRBJ2-5 and V is TRBV28, with 8 bases aligning to TRBD1. This TCR was sampled from an adult with an advanced solid tumor such as melanoma, head and neck, liver or kidney cancer. The material sequenced was CD4+ or CD8+ T cells sorted from blood, taken in a trial of the OX40 agonist ivuxolimab. This CDR3 reads CASRRQGRETQYF. In DNA form, the CDR3 reads TGTGCCAGCAGACGACAGGGGCGGGAGACCCAGTACTTC.